This T cell receptor beta chain was sequenced during a study of neurological immune-mediated disorders. The cDNA was produced through 5'RACE with 10-nucleotide random UMIs. Via MiXCR, TCRdb re-called the 5' RACE reads, giving one row per CDR3 protein. The profile shows fewer than 50,000 distinct CDR3 sequences, approximately 12% of them singletons. This CDR3 is 12 amino acids long. Trimming pared 5 bases from V and 3 bases from J, leaving 8 bases between. In germline, CDR1 is KGHSH, CDR2 LQKENI. Time point defined: longitudinal time-point 3. This clonotype occurred many times. This sequence joins TRBV18 and TRBJ2-7, with D unresolved. Material: PBMCs. The sequence came from a man in his thirties or forties in good health. CDR3 sequence reads: CASSNDVYEQYF. The DNA for the CDR3 is TGTGCCAGCTCAAACGATGTCTACGAGCAGTACTTC.